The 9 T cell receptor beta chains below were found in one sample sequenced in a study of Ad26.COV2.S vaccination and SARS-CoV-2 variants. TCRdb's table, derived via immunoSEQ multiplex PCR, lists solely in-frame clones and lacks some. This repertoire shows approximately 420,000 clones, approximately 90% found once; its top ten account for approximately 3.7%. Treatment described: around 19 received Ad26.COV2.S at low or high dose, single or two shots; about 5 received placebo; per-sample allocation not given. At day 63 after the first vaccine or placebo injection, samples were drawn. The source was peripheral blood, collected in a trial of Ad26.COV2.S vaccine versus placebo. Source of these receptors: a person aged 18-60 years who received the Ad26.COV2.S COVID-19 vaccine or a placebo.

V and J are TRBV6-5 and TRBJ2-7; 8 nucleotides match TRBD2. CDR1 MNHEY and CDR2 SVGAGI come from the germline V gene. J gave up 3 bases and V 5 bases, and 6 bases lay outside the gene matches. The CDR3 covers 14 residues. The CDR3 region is CASSPGGGFYEQYF. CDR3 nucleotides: TGTGCCAGCAGTCCCGGGGGGGGATTCTACGAGCAGTACTTC.

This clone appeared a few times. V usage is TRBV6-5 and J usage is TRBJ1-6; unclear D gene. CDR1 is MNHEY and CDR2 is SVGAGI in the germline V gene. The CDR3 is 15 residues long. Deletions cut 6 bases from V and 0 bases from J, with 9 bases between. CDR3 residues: CASRPDSSYNSPLHF. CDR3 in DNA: TGTGCCAGCAGACCCGACTCCTCCTATAATTCACCCCTCCACTTT.

The CDR3 sequence is CASSPTGQEITIYF. Written as DNA, the CDR3 is TGTGCCAGCTCACCTACCGGACAGGAGATAACCATATATTTT. This chain connects TRBV18 to TRBJ1-3, with TRBD1 matching 7 bases. The V and J ends lost 3 bases and 10 bases, in that order; junction bases with no gene match: 9. The CDR3 has 14 amino acids. CDR1 and CDR2 (germline): KGHSH, LQKENI.

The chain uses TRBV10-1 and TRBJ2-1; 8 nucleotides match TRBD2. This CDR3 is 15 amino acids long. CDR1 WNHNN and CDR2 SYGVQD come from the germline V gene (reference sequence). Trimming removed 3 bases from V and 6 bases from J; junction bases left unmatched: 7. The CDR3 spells CASSDPGLGANEQFF. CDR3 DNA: TGCGCCAGCAGTGACCCGGGACTAGGAGCCAATGAGCAGTTCTTC.

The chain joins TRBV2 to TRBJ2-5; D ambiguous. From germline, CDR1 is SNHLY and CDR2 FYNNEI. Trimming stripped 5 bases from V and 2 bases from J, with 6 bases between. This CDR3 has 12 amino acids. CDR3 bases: TGTGCCAGCAGTACAGAGCAAGAGACCCAGTACTTC. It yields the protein CASSTEQETQYF.

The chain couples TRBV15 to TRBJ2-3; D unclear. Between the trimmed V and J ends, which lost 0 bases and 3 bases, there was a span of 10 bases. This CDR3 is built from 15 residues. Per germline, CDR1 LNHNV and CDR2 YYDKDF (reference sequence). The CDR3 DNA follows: TGTGCCACCAGCAGAGATCAAAAGATTACAGATACGCAGTATTTT. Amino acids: CATSRDQKITDTQYF. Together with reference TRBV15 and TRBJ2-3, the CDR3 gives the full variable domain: DAMVIQNPRYQVTQFGKPVTLSCSQTLNHNVMYWYQQKSSQAPKLLFHYYDKDFNNEADTPDNFQSRRPNTSFCFLDIRSPGLGDTAMYLCATSRDQKITDTQYFGPGTRLTVL.

The CDR3 nucleotides are TGTGCCAGCAGCTACGGAAACCAAGAGACCCAGTACTTC. It yields the protein CASSYGNQETQYF. This chain links TRBV5-4 with TRBJ2-5; D call uncertain. V lost 3 bases to trimming and J lost 0 bases, with 6 bases between them. The CDR3 contains 13 residues. Germline V CDR1 and CDR2: SGHNT, YYREEE (reference sequence).

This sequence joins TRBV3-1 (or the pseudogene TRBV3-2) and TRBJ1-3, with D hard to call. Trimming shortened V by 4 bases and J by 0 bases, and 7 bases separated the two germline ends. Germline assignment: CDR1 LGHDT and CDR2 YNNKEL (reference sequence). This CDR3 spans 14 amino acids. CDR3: CASSLADSGNTIYF. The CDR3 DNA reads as TGTGCCAGCAGCCTCGCGGACTCTGGAAACACCATATATTTT.

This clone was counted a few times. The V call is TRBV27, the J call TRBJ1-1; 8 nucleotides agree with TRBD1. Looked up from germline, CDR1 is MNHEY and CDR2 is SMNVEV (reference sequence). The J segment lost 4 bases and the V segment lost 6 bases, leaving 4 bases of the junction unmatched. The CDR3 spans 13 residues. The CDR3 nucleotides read TGTGCCAGCAGATTTACAGGGGGCACTGAAGCTTTCTTT. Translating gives CASRFTGGTEAFF.